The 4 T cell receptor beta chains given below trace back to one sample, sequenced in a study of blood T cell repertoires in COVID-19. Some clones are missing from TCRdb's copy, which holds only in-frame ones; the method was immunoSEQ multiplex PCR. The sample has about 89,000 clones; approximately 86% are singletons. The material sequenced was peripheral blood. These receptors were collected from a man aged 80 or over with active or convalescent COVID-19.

CDR3 bases: TGCGCCAGCAGCAACGACAGGGGGCATGGTAGAGAGCAGTTCTTC. Its translation: CASSNDRGHGREQFF. The chain uses TRBV5-1 and TRBJ2-1, with TRBD1 matching over 10 bases. Germline CDR1 and CDR2: SGHRS and YFSETQ. The CDR3 contains 15 residues. With 4 bases clipped from V and 10 bases from J, the junction kept 11 bases outside the gene matches.

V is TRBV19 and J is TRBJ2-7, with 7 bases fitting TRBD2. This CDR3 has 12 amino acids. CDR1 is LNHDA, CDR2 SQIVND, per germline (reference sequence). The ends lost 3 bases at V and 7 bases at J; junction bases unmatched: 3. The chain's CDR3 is CASSMVGREQYF. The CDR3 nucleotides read TGTGCCAGTAGTATGGTCGGGAGGGAGCAGTACTTC.

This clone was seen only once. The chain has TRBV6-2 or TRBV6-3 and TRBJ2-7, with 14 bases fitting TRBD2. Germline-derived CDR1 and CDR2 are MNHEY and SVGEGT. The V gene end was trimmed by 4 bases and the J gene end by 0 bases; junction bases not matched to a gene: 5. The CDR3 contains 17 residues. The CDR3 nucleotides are TGTGCCAGCAGTTCCAGACTAGCGGGAGGGAGCTCCTACGAGCAGTACTTC. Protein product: CASSSRLAGGSSYEQYF.

This CDR3 is CASSLNRETEAFF. The CDR3 region has the DNA TGTGCCAGCAGTTTAAACAGGGAGACTGAAGCTTTCTTT. This chain links TRBV27 with TRBJ1-1, with a possible D match to TRBD1 (6 bases). The V end lost 2 bases, the J end lost 5 bases, and 9 bases lay between the germline ends. CDR1 and CDR2 from the germline V gene are MNHEY and SMNVEV (reference sequence). The CDR3 consists of 13 residues.